These 27 T cell receptor beta chains originate from one sample sequenced in a study of blood T cell repertoires in COVID-19. Using immunoSEQ multiplex PCR, the repertoire was profiled, and TCRdb retains in-frame clones only, with some absent. The table shows over 250,000 clones, with over 75% occurring only once. The sample consisted of PBMCs or T cells enriched from blood (not recorded which). Source of these receptors: a young woman who had recovered from COVID-19.

The rearrangement links TRBV7-3 to TRBJ2-7; D remains unclear. CDR1 is SGHTA and CDR2 is FQGTGA in the germline V gene. This CDR3 has 13 amino acids. V was trimmed by 5 bases and J by 4 bases, leaving 12 bases between them. The CDR3 DNA sequence: TGTGCCAGCAGCCGAGCACCCTCTTACGAGCAGTACTTC. Translation: CASSRAPSYEQYF.

This clone was seen more than once but under ten times. The CDR3 coding sequence is TGTGCCAGCAGTTTACAGGGGGTGACCTACAATGAGCAGTTCTTC. Protein: CASSLQGVTYNEQFF. V and J are TRBV27 and TRBJ2-1, with TRBD1 identical over 7 bases. The CDR3 spans 15 residues. The junction had 3 bases not matched to a gene; V was cut back by 2 bases and J by 2 bases. CDR1 and CDR2 (germline): MNHEY, SMNVEV (reference sequence).

The chain combines TRBV24-1 with TRBJ1-1; 8 bases fit TRBD1. Per germline, CDR1 KGHDR and CDR2 SFDVKD. Trimming removed 0 bases from V and 4 bases from J; junction bases left unmatched: 9. The CDR3 is 17 residues long. CDR3 protein: CATSDLPLQGAGTEAFF. The CDR3 DNA sequence: TGTGCCACCAGTGATTTGCCCCTCCAGGGGGCTGGCACTGAAGCTTTCTTT.

This sequence joins TRBV5-8 and TRBJ1-5; TRBD1 matches at 8 bases. V shed 4 bases, J shed 4 bases, and the junction held 7 bases outside the gene matches. This CDR3 spans 15 amino acids. Germline V lookup: CDR1 SGHTS, CDR2 YDEGEE. The CDR3 DNA reads TGTGCCAGCAGCGCTACAGGGGGAAGAAATCAGCCCCAGCATTTT. Amino acids: CASSATGGRNQPQHF.

This clone is medium-sized within its sample. The chain couples TRBV6-2 or TRBV6-3 to TRBJ2-6; D gene ambiguous. Germline V gives CDR1 MNHEY, CDR2 SVGEGT. V lost 1 base and J lost 1, with 2 bases in between. The CDR3 totals 14 residues. This CDR3 is CASSYLSGANVLTF. CDR3 sequence (DNA): TGTGCCAGCAGTTACTTATCTGGGGCCAACGTCCTGACTTTC.

CDR3 sequence reads: CASSHTSGSLRRNEQFF. The CDR3 nucleotides are TGTGCCAGCAGCCATACTAGCGGGAGCCTACGTCGCAATGAGCAGTTCTTC. This rearrangement joins TRBV3-1 (or the pseudogene TRBV3-2) to TRBJ2-1, with TRBD2 identical over 11 bases. The CDR3 loop spans 17 amino acids. The V and J ends lost 3 bases and 6 bases, in that order; junction bases with no gene match: 10. Germline lookup yields CDR1 LGHDT and CDR2 YNNKEL (reference sequence).

J is TRBJ2-7 and V is TRBV27; no firm D call. There are 14 residues in the CDR3. Between the trimmed V and J ends, which lost 1 base and 2 bases, there was a span of 9 bases. The germline V gene encodes CDR1 MNHEY and CDR2 SMNVEV (reference sequence). The CDR3 nucleotides are TGTGCCAGCAGTTTATTTGACAAAGCCTACGAGCAGTACTTC. Amino acid sequence: CASSLFDKAYEQYF.

V usage is TRBV11-1 and J usage is TRBJ2-1; 9 positions agree with TRBD1. CDR3 length equals 15 residues. The V gene's germline CDR1 is SGHAT and CDR2 FQDESV (reference sequence). V was clipped by 4 bases and J by 8 bases; unmatched bases: 9. Here the CDR3 reads CASSYGTGWGHEQFF. In DNA, the CDR3 is TGTGCCAGCAGCTACGGGACAGGGTGGGGACATGAGCAGTTCTTC.

This chain joins TRBV4-1 and TRBJ2-1; TRBD2 is a possible D gene (6 bases). This CDR3 comprises 21 residues. Germline V CDR1 and CDR2: MGHRA, YSYEKL. The V gene lost 1 base and the J gene lost 0 bases, with 25 bases spanning the gap. CDR3 DNA: TGCGCCAGCAGCCAAGGGGGGAGGTTCAGCGAGACTGTGGCCTCCTACAATGAGCAGTTCTTC. Protein sequence: CASSQGGRFSETVASYNEQFF.

The rearrangement links TRBV2 to TRBJ2-2; D gene ambiguous. Trimming cost V 6 bases and J 4 bases, with 6 bases left between them. Germline CDR1 SNHLY, CDR2 FYNNEI. The CDR3 sequence is 12 residues long. In nucleotides, the CDR3 is TGTGCCAGCAGACAGTTCACCGGGGAGCTGTTTTTT. It encodes CASRQFTGELFF.

The chain recombines TRBV3-1 (or the pseudogene TRBV3-2) with TRBJ2-5; 10 bases match TRBD2. V was clipped by 4 bases and J by 5 bases; unmatched bases: 13. Germline values: CDR1 LGHDT, CDR2 YNNKEL (reference sequence). This CDR3 region has 17 residues. The CDR3 protein is CASSRFTNSGRSETQYF. In DNA form, the CDR3 reads TGTGCCAGCAGCCGGTTCACAAATAGCGGGAGGTCCGAGACCCAGTACTTC.

The genes are TRBV19 and TRBJ1-4, with TRBD1 matching 7 bases. The CDR3 extends over 15 amino acids. CDR1 LNHDA and CDR2 SQIVND come from the germline V gene (reference sequence). Trimming at V came to 5 bases and at J to 2 bases, leaving 5 bases not matched to a gene. For the CDR3, the DNA is TGTGCCAGTAGTCCAGACAGGGCGACTAATGAAAAACTGTTTTTT. Its translation is CASSPDRATNEKLFF.

V and J are TRBV30 and TRBJ1-3; 7 nucleotides line up with TRBD1. Trimming removed 4 bases from V and 2 bases from J; junction bases left unmatched: 5. Germline V gene lookup returns CDR1 GTSNPN and CDR2 SVGIG (reference sequence). This CDR3 has 14 amino acids. CDR3 sequence reads: CAWKGQGAGNTIYF. The CDR3 nucleotides read TGTGCCTGGAAGGGGCAGGGGGCTGGAAACACCATATATTTT. Drawing the rest from reference TRBV30 and TRBJ1-3, the complete variable domain is SQTIHQWPATLVQPVGSPLSLECTVEGTSNPNLYWYRQAAGRGLQLLFYSVGIGQISSEVPQNLSASRPQDRQFILSSKKLLLSDSGFYLCAWKGQGAGNTIYFGEGSWLTVV.

The V and J genes are TRBV14 and TRBJ2-7, with a possible D match to TRBD1 (6 bases). The CDR3 covers 12 residues. Germline lookup yields CDR1 SGHDN and CDR2 FVKESK. Trimming removed 4 bases from V and 4 bases from J, with 8 bases in between. The CDR3, as DNA: TGTGCCAGCAGCCCGACAGGTTACGAGCAGTACTTC. Translation gives CASSPTGYEQYF.

This chain uses TRBV5-6 with TRBJ1-4, with 9 bases that match TRBD1. The CDR3 is 16 residues long. Germline-derived CDR1 and CDR2 are SGHDT and YYEEEE. V was pared by 1 base and J by 4 bases, with 5 bases of the junction left unmatched. DNA of the CDR3: TGTGCCAGCAGCTTGAACAGGGGGCTAATTAATGAAAAACTGTTTTTT. Translation: CASSLNRGLINEKLFF.

The chain recombines TRBV5-4 with TRBJ2-7; 12 bases align to TRBD2. Germline lookup yields CDR1 SGHNT and CDR2 YYREEE (reference sequence). V lost 0 bases to trimming and J lost 4 bases; unmatched junction nucleotides: 8. The CDR3 loop spans 17 amino acids. The CDR3 region has the DNA TGTGCCAGCAGCTTGGCACCCCTAGCGGGAGGGCCGTACGAGCAGTACTTC. Its protein is CASSLAPLAGGPYEQYF.

The chain is built from TRBV30 and TRBJ1-1, with a possible D match to TRBD1 (6 bases). Trimming took 2 bases from V and 1 from J, leaving 17 bases between them. This CDR3 comprises 16 residues. In germline, CDR1 is GTSNPN, CDR2 SVGIG (reference sequence). The CDR3 sequence is CAWSSWGQVKNTEAFF. The DNA of the CDR3 is TGTGCCTGGAGTTCTTGGGGGCAGGTGAAGAACACTGAAGCTTTCTTT.

The genes are TRBV27 and TRBJ1-1; D is unresolved. Germline V gene lookup returns CDR1 MNHEY and CDR2 SMNVEV (reference sequence). This CDR3 has 13 residues. V was cut by 6 bases and J by 0 bases, with 8 bases left in between. CDR3 loop: CASRFFMNTEAFF. CDR3 nucleotide sequence: TGTGCCAGCAGGTTTTTCATGAACACTGAAGCTTTCTTT.

For the CDR3, the DNA is TGTGCCAGCAGCACGGAACAGGGGGCGCGAGGCGGGGAGCTGTTTTTT. The encoded protein is CASSTEQGARGGELFF. The chain is built from TRBV5-4 and TRBJ2-2; 9 nucleotides agree with TRBD1. The CDR3 extends over 16 amino acids. V shed 4 bases and J 7 bases; nucleotides not matched to a gene: 11. From germline, CDR1 is SGHNT and CDR2 YYREEE (reference sequence).

The CDR3, as DNA: TGTGCCAGCAGCTTAGTGCTAGGAAGCACCGGGGAGCTGTTTTTT. It yields the protein CASSLVLGSTGELFF. This chain links TRBV11-2 with TRBJ2-2; D call uncertain. From germline, CDR1 is SGHAT and CDR2 FQNNGV. CDR3 length equals 15 residues. V was cut by 1 base and J by 4 bases, with 10 bases left in between.

J is TRBJ2-3 and V is TRBV7-3; D unresolved. The V end lost 4 bases, the J end lost 6 bases, and 11 bases lay between the germline ends. The CDR3 totals 13 residues. Germline-derived CDR1 and CDR2 are SGHTA and FQGTGA. The CDR3 is CASSSRLLDTQYF. The CDR3 nucleotides read TGTGCCAGCAGCTCGAGACTCCTCGATACGCAGTATTTT.

The genes are TRBV7-2 and TRBJ1-6, with no clear D. Germline V gene sequence: CDR1 SGHTA, CDR2 FQGNSA. Trimming left V 1 base short and J 8 bases short, with 9 bases between. The CDR3 spans 14 residues. The CDR3 protein is CASSLDGIDSPLHF. CDR3 sequence (DNA): TGTGCCAGCAGCTTAGATGGCATTGATTCACCCCTCCACTTT.

This clone was seen just once. V is TRBV9 and J is TRBJ2-5; 11 nucleotides match TRBD2. Looked up from germline, CDR1 is SGDLS and CDR2 is YYNGEE. The junction had 2 bases not matched to a gene; V was cut back by 0 bases and J by 4 bases. The CDR3 is 15 residues long. As DNA, the CDR3 is TGTGCCAGCAGCGTAGGGCTAGCGGGAGGAGAGACCCAGTACTTC. Its translation is CASSVGLAGGETQYF.

The chain joins TRBV3-1 (or the pseudogene TRBV3-2) to TRBJ2-3; possibly TRBD2 for D (5 bases). Trimming removed 0 bases from V and 4 bases from J, with 14 bases in between. Looked up from germline, CDR1 is LGHDT and CDR2 is YNNKEL (reference sequence). This CDR3 comprises 16 residues. DNA for the CDR3: TGTGCCAGCAGCCAAGAAGGGCCGGGGAGTGCAGATACGCAGTATTTT. It yields the protein CASSQEGPGSADTQYF.

The chain uses TRBV5-1 and TRBJ1-1; TRBD1 agrees at 7 bases. The CDR3 is made up of 14 amino acids. With V trimmed by 7 bases and J by 3 bases, 9 bases remained unmatched. CDR1 and CDR2 from the germline V gene are SGHRS and YFSETQ. CDR3 DNA sequence: TGCGCCAGCGCGACGAGGGGGCCCCACACTGAAGCTTTCTTT. Translation: CASATRGPHTEAFF.

This chain uses TRBV19 with TRBJ1-4, with D possibly matching TRBD1 (6 bases). Trimming took off 4 bases at V and 8 bases at J, with 14 bases between the two ends. This CDR3 is 14 amino acids long. The germline V gene has CDR1 LNHDA and CDR2 SQIVND (reference sequence). CDR3 nucleotide sequence: TGTGCCAGTAGTACGACAGGACGGGACGAAAAACTGTTTTTT. Residues: CASSTTGRDEKLFF. The variable domain in full, with the rest retrieved from reference TRBV19 and TRBJ1-4, is DGGITQSPKYLFRKEGQNVTLSCEQNLNHDAMYWYRQDPGQGLRLIYYSQIVNDFQKGDIAEGYSVSREKKESFPLTVTSAQKNPTAFYLCASSTTGRDEKLFFGSGTQLSVL.

The genes are TRBV7-9 and TRBJ1-1; TRBD1 matches at 7 bases. This CDR3 region has 16 residues. V shed 5 bases, J shed 3 bases, and the junction held 12 bases outside the gene matches. The germline CDR1 and CDR2 sequences are SEHNR and FQNEAQ (reference sequence). The DNA of the CDR3 is TGTGCCAGCAGCCCGTACAAAGGGGGCCTGGACACTGAAGCTTTCTTT. This gives the protein CASSPYKGGLDTEAFF.